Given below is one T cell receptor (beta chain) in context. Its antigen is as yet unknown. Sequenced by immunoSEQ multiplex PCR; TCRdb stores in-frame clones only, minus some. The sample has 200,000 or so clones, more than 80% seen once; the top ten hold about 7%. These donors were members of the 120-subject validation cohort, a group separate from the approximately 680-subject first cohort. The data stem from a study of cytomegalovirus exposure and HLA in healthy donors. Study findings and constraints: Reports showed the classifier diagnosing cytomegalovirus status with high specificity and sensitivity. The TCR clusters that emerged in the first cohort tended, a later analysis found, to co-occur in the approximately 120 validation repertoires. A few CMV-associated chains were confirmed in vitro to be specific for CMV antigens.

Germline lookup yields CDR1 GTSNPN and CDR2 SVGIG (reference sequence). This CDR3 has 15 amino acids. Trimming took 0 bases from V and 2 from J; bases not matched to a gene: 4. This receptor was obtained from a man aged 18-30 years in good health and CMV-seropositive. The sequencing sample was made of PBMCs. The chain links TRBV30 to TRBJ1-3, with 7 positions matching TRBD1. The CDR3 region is CAWSVWGTAGNTIYF. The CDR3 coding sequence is TGTGCCTGGAGTGTATGGGGGACAGCTGGAAACACCATATATTTT.